This TCR beta chain emerged from a study of cytomegalovirus exposure and HLA in healthy donors. Germline values: CDR1 SGDLS, CDR2 YYNGEE. V was pared by 3 bases and J by 2 bases, with 12 bases between. This CDR3 region has 15 residues. The PCR was carried out with 60 Vbeta primers and 13 Jbeta primers. Assay: immunoSEQ multiplex PCR; the TCRdb copy retains only in-frame clones and omits some. The top ten clones hold 13% of a sample with under 140,000 clones, 76% of them seen once. The sample comprised PBMCs. The chain combines TRBV9 with TRBJ1-3, with unresolved D. The TCR sequence derives from a young man in good health and CMV-seropositive. The CDR3 sequence: CASSELEAAGNTIYF. DNA of the CDR3: TGTGCCAGCAGCGAACTTGAGGCCGCTGGAAACACCATATATTTT. Full variable domain (remainder filled in from reference TRBV9 and TRBJ1-3): DSGVTQTPKHLITATGQRVTLRCSPRSGDLSVYWYQQSLDQGLQFLIQYYNGEERAKGNILERFSAQQFPDLHSELNLSSLELGDSALYFCASSELEAAGNTIYFGEGSWLTVV.